This TCR beta chain was identified in a study of T cell responses to AZD1222 COVID-19 vaccine. The study's findings and limits: Donors, mostly white British, included more females; clonal diversity was possibly underestimated. Just a handful of AZD1222 recipients were seropositive at baseline. Sampling that yielded the repertoires occurred only after the peak T cell response.

CDR3 length: 15 residues. The germline gives CDR1 SGHRS, CDR2 YFSETQ. V lost 4 bases to trimming and J lost 3 bases, with 13 bases between them. The protocol was immunoSEQ multiplex PCR, while the TCRdb copy is restricted to in-frame clones and leaves out a portion. The data hold approximately 140,000 clones, with over 85% observed a single time. Second-dose intervals near 4 or 12 weeks were combined. In regard to this clone: As yet, its antigen is unknown.

Sequenced here: peripheral blood, sampled 28 days after the second AZD1222 dose. This clonotype originated in an adult who received the AZD1222 COVID-19 vaccine. The chain couples TRBV5-1 to TRBJ2-2, with D possibly being TRBD1 or TRBD2 (5 bases each). The chain's CDR3 is CASSGTGRDTGELFF. CDR3 bases: TGCGCCAGCAGCGGTACGGGACGGGACACCGGGGAGCTGTTTTTT.